Presented here are 26 T cell receptor beta chains from one specimen sequenced in a study of monozygotic twins with inflammatory bowel disease. TCRdb reworked the 5' RACE reads into one entry per CDR3 protein, no DNA. Seen in this sample are about 210,000 distinct CDR3 sequences; the ten most common clones hold roughly 1.5%. The sample consisted of blood. The origin of the receptors is a human donor with ulcerative colitis or Crohn's disease, or a healthy co-twin of an affected twin (not recorded which).

The rearrangement joins TRBV2 to TRBJ2-2; TCRdb picks TRBD2, but there is no DNA to check that call. Per germline, CDR1 SNHLY and CDR2 FYNNEI. This CDR3 contains 15 residues. This CDR3 is CATNRGGAGTGELFF. The entire variable domain, with the rest obtained from reference TRBV2 and TRBJ2-2, is as follows: EPEVTQTPSHQVTQMGQEVILRCVPISNHLYFYWYRQILGQKVEFLVSFYNNEISEKSEIFDDQFSVERPDGSNFTLKIRSTKLEDSAMYFCATNRGGAGTGELFFGEGSRLTVL.

This chain uses TRBV10-3 with TRBJ1-1; the TCRdb D gene call, TRBD1, has no DNA to confirm it. The germline CDR1 and CDR2 sequences are ENHRY and SYGVKD. The CDR3 has 16 amino acids. The CDR3 protein is CAARRLGTDPNTEAFF.

The chain employs TRBV20-1 and TRBJ2-7; without DNA, the TCRdb call of TRBD2 cannot be checked. CDR1 and CDR2 from the germline V gene are DFQATT and SNEGSKA (reference sequence). The CDR3 contains 16 residues. The CDR3 here is CSARDPGGGAHYEQYF.

The chain recombines TRBV20-1 with TRBJ1-1; TCRdb proposes TRBD1, but this gene call is untestable without DNA. This CDR3 is built from 11 residues. Germline values: CDR1 DFQATT, CDR2 SNEGSKA (reference sequence). CDR3: CSAVRQGSAFF.

The chain carries TRBV27 and TRBJ1-2; TCRdb's D call of TRBD1 is untestable without DNA. The germline V gene encodes CDR1 MNHEY and CDR2 SMNVEV (reference sequence). CDR3 size: 14 residues. The CDR3 sequence: CASSLSSTQGGYTF.

This chain joins TRBV5-1 and TRBJ2-3. This CDR3 is 15 amino acids long. Germline assignment: CDR1 SGHRS and CDR2 YFSETQ. CDR3 residues: CASSPRSTSTDTQYF. Full variable domain (missing parts from reference TRBV5-1 and TRBJ2-3): KAGVTQTPRYLIKTRGQQVTLSCSPISGHRSVSWYQQTPGQGLQFLFEYFSETQRNKGNFPGRFSGRQFSNSRSEMNVSTLELGDSALYLCASSPRSTSTDTQYFGPGTRLTVL.

V and J are TRBV7-2 and TRBJ2-5; TCRdb proposes TRBD1, but this gene call is untestable without DNA. This CDR3 is built from 14 residues. Germline V gives CDR1 SGHTA, CDR2 FQGNSA. CDR3 sequence reads: CASSSVGGAETQYF.

The chain employs TRBV6-1 and TRBJ2-2; TCRdb proposes TRBD1, but this gene call is untestable without DNA. Germline values: CDR1 MNHNS, CDR2 SASEGT. The CDR3 consists of 18 residues. CDR3 sequence: CASSAYRRRSQGTGELFF.

The genes are TRBV4-2 and TRBJ2-1. There are 11 residues in the CDR3. Germline CDR1 LGHNA, CDR2 YNFKEQ. The CDR3 region is CASSQDLEQFF.

V usage is TRBV5-1 and J usage is TRBJ1-1; TCRdb's D call of TRBD1 is untestable without DNA. The germline gives CDR1 SGHRS, CDR2 YFSETQ. The CDR3 runs 13 residues. CDR3 residues: CASSRDRDTEAFF.

The V and J genes are TRBV6-5 and TRBJ2-7; no DNA is available, so the TRBD2 call from TCRdb remains unchecked. CDR3 length equals 13 residues. Per the germline V gene, CDR1 is MNHEY and CDR2 is SVGAGI. The chain's CDR3 is CASSNGLAFEQYF.

The chain carries TRBV18 and TRBJ1-6. The CDR3 sequence is 13 residues long. Germline V gene data show CDR1 as KGHSH and CDR2 as LQKENI. CDR3 amino acids: CASSPPGYSPLHF.

The genes are TRBV5-1 and TRBJ1-2; the TCRdb D gene call, TRBD1, has no DNA to confirm it. The CDR3 runs to 15 residues. Germline CDR1 SGHRS, CDR2 YFSETQ. The CDR3 spells CASSDGYRGGYGYTF. Looking up the rest from reference TRBV5-1 and TRBJ1-2 gives the full variable domain: KAGVTQTPRYLIKTRGQQVTLSCSPISGHRSVSWYQQTPGQGLQFLFEYFSETQRNKGNFPGRFSGRQFSNSRSEMNVSTLELGDSALYLCASSDGYRGGYGYTFGSGTRLTVV.

V and J are TRBV5-1 and TRBJ2-1; checking the TCRdb D call of TRBD1 is not possible without DNA. Germline loops: CDR1 SGHRS, CDR2 YFSETQ. This CDR3 has 17 residues. This chain's CDR3 is CASSSSSGTGNYNEQFF.

The genes are TRBV6-1 and TRBJ2-2; TCRdb's D gene call, TRBD1, goes unchecked for lack of DNA. The CDR3 extends over 16 amino acids. Germline V gene data show CDR1 as MNHNS and CDR2 as SASEGT. CDR3 loop: CASTRGRGANTGELFF.

This chain joins TRBV29-1 and TRBJ2-2; lacking DNA, the TRBD2 call made by TCRdb goes unchecked. Germline assignment: CDR1 SQVTM and CDR2 ANQGSEA. The CDR3 spans 13 residues. The CDR3 here is CSAGRENTGELFF.

The chain has TRBV20-1 and TRBJ2-7. This CDR3 comprises 14 residues. CDR1 is DFQATT, CDR2 SNEGSKA, per germline (reference sequence). The chain's CDR3 is CSARGHGSDYEQYF.

The chain links TRBV15 to TRBJ2-1. Germline CDR1 is LNHNV and CDR2 is YYDKDF (reference sequence). The length of the CDR3 is 14 residues. CDR3 in amino acids: CATSPGGSYNEQFF.

The chain links TRBV20-1 to TRBJ2-1; the D call of TRBD2 rests on TCRdb alone, since no DNA is present to check it. The V gene's germline CDR1 is DFQATT and CDR2 SNEGSKA (reference sequence). This CDR3 has 18 residues. The CDR3 region is CSARDLRGVGVSYNEQFF.

This sequence joins TRBV11-2 and TRBJ1-2. The CDR3 has 15 amino acids. Per germline, CDR1 SGHAT and CDR2 FQNNGV. CDR3 loop: CASSLEADAGYGYTF.

This chain links TRBV20-1 with TRBJ1-1; TCRdb's assignment of TRBD1 cannot be checked, as there is no DNA. The germline V gene has CDR1 DFQATT and CDR2 SNEGSKA (reference sequence). This CDR3 region has 14 residues. The chain's CDR3 is CSALGGVGNTEAFF.

The chain has TRBV20-1 and TRBJ1-1; TCRdb calls TRBD1, which cannot be checked without DNA. This CDR3 spans 14 amino acids. Germline values: CDR1 DFQATT, CDR2 SNEGSKA (reference sequence). CDR3 sequence: CSARGLGGTTEAFF.

The J gene is TRBJ2-3, the V gene TRBV24-1. The germline V gene has CDR1 KGHDR and CDR2 SFDVKD. The CDR3 length is 13 residues. Here the CDR3 reads CATSDFRFDTQYF.

This chain uses TRBV15 with TRBJ2-3; TCRdb outputs TRBD1, but without DNA this stays unchecked. The germline CDR1 and CDR2 sequences are LNHNV and YYDKDF (reference sequence). The CDR3 sequence is 18 residues long. CDR3 sequence: CATSTSSPGHGDPDTQYF.

The rearrangement uses TRBV2 and TRBJ2-7; TCRdb proposes TRBD1, but this gene call is untestable without DNA. CDR1 is SNHLY and CDR2 is FYNNEI in the germline V gene. This CDR3 is built from 15 residues. CDR3 sequence reads: CASSVVGQSSYEQYF.

The chain's CDR3 is CASSPGEWGDGYTF. The chain carries TRBV18 and TRBJ1-2; checking the TCRdb D call of TRBD1 is not possible without DNA. Germline CDR1 is KGHSH and CDR2 is LQKENI. CDR3 length: 14 residues.